The 25 T cell receptor beta chains presented below share a single source sample, sequenced in a study of blood T cell repertoires in COVID-19. Libraries were prepared by immunoSEQ multiplex PCR; TCRdb keeps only in-frame clonotypes and omits some of them. Of more than 70,000 clones in the sample, roughly nine tenths were seen once. The sequenced sample consisted of peripheral blood. The receptor source for this set is a man aged 50-59 years with active or convalescent COVID-19.

This clone was observed a single time. J is TRBJ2-3 and V is TRBV13; TRBD2 matches at 11 bases. After removal of 5 bases from V and 6 bases from J, the junction contained 10 bases not matched to a gene. The CDR3 spans 16 residues. CDR1 PRHDT and CDR2 FYEKMQ come from the germline V gene (reference sequence). As DNA, the CDR3 is TGTGCCAGCAGCAACCTACTAGCGGGGGTTGCGGATACGCAGTATTTT. Its translation: CASSNLLAGVADTQYF.

A word on this clone: This sample includes further DNA sequences coding for the same CDR3. V gene TRBV29-1 combines with J gene TRBJ2-5; a weak D match, TRBD1 (5 bases). The CDR3 runs 12 residues. Per germline, CDR1 SQVTM and CDR2 ANQGSEA. The V end was cut by 6 bases, the J end by 2 bases, with 10 bases between. In DNA, the CDR3 is TGCAGCGTCGTGGGGCTGCAAGAGACCCAGTACTTC. Translating gives CSVVGLQETQYF.

This chain uses TRBV7-2 with TRBJ2-7; TRBD2 might be the D (6 bases). This CDR3 comprises 15 residues. V lost 5 bases and J 7 bases, leaving 21 bases between the germline ends. CDR1 is SGHTA and CDR2 is FQGNSA in the germline V gene. CDR3 nucleotides: TGTGCCAGCAGCCTAGGAGGGATTTGGGCGGGAGAGCAGTACTTC. Translated: CASSLGGIWAGEQYF.

The rearrangement uses TRBV6-2 or TRBV6-3 and TRBJ2-3; D might be TRBD1 (5 bases). CDR3 length: 16 amino acids. CDR1 is MNHEY and CDR2 is SVGEGT in the germline V gene. V lost 6 bases and J lost 0, with 16 bases in between. CDR3 in DNA: TGTGCCAGCAGCCGACAGAAGATCATTAGCACAGATACGCAGTATTTT. Translating gives CASSRQKIISTDTQYF.

The gene calls are TRBV18 and TRBJ1-4; 9 bases are shared with TRBD1. CDR1 is KGHSH, CDR2 LQKENI, per germline. The CDR3 runs 14 residues. Trimming at V came to 3 bases and at J to 7 bases, leaving 3 bases not matched to a gene. CDR3 region: CASSPGQGPEKLFF. CDR3 in DNA: TGTGCCAGCTCACCGGGACAGGGACCTGAAAAACTGTTTTTT.

The rearrangement links TRBV6-5 to TRBJ2-1, with a tentative D call TRBD1 (6 bases). Germline-derived CDR1 and CDR2 are MNHEY and SVGAGI. Trimming pared 6 bases from V and 6 bases from J, leaving 6 bases between. This CDR3 spans 11 amino acids. The CDR3 DNA reads TGTGCCAGCAGGGACAGCAATGAGCAGTTCTTC. Protein sequence: CASRDSNEQFF.

The chain employs TRBV5-4 and TRBJ2-3; TRBD2 is a possible D gene (6 bases). Looked up from germline, CDR1 is SGHNT and CDR2 is YYREEE (reference sequence). CDR3 size: 14 residues. V lost 6 bases and J 6 bases, leaving 17 bases between the germline ends. The DNA of the CDR3 is TGTGCCAGCACCTTCGAAGAGCGGGTCGATACGCAGTATTTT. The encoded protein is CASTFEERVDTQYF. Full variable domain (missing parts from reference TRBV5-4 and TRBJ2-3): ETGVTQSPTHLIKTRGQQVTLRCSSQSGHNTVSWYQQALGQGPQFIFQYYREEENGRGNFPPRFSGLQFPNYSSELNVNALELDDSALYLCASTFEERVDTQYFGPGTRLTVL.

Regarding this clone: One end of the junction fails to match germline, which may point to a read error. This specimen includes other DNA sequences encoding the same CDR3. This rearrangement joins TRBV19 to TRBJ1-2, with D uncertain. The CDR3 loop spans 15 amino acids. CDR1 and CDR2 from the germline V gene are LNHDA and SQIVND (reference sequence). The DNA of the CDR3 is TGTGCTAGTACCCAAACCCGATCGGCTAACTATGGCTACACCTTC. As protein: CASTQTRSANYGYTF.

This clone has just one count. V and J are TRBV24-1 and TRBJ2-2; 7 bases map to TRBD1. CDR1 and CDR2 (germline): KGHDR, SFDVKD. V shed 7 bases, J shed 5 bases, and the junction held 6 bases outside the gene matches. The CDR3 runs to 14 residues. CDR3 DNA: TGTGCCACCAGAACAGGGGTGGAGACCGGGGAGCTGTTTTTT. Amino acid sequence: CATRTGVETGELFF.

The CDR3: CASSAGQNSPLHF. CDR3 in DNA: TGTGCCAGCAGCGCGGGACAGAATTCACCCCTCCACTTT. This rearrangement joins TRBV7-6 to TRBJ1-6; 7 bases map to TRBD1. The CDR3 extends over 13 amino acids. V lost 5 bases, J lost 7 bases, and 2 bases stayed unmatched. The V gene's germline CDR1 is SGHVS and CDR2 FNYEAQ.

This chain links TRBV5-8 with TRBJ1-1; 8 bases are shared with TRBD1. Per the germline V gene, CDR1 is SGHTS and CDR2 is YDEGEE. CDR3 length: 14 residues. V dropped 4 bases and J dropped 4; count of bases not matched to a gene: 6. The CDR3 bases are TGTGCCAGCAGCCGGACAGGGTGGGGCACTGAAGCTTTCTTT. It specifies CASSRTGWGTEAFF. Drawing the rest from reference TRBV5-8 and TRBJ1-1, the complete variable domain is EAGVTQSPTHLIKTRGQQATLRCSPISGHTSVYWYQQALGLGLQFLLWYDEGEERNRGNFPPRFSGRQFPNYSSELNVNALELEDSALYLCASSRTGWGTEAFFGQGTRLTVV.

The V call is TRBV13, the J call TRBJ2-3; possible D gene TRBD1, 5 bases. From germline, CDR1 is PRHDT and CDR2 FYEKMQ (reference sequence). V lost 2 bases to trimming and J lost 6 bases, with 6 bases between them. This CDR3 has 12 amino acids. Written as DNA, the CDR3 is TGTGCCAGCAGCTTACACAGGGATACGCAGTATTTT. Residues: CASSLHRDTQYF.

This clone was counted a single time. The sample holds other DNA sequences that translate to the same CDR3. The chain couples TRBV25-1 to TRBJ2-1, with TRBD2 identical over 9 bases. This CDR3 is built from 15 residues. Germline V gene lookup returns CDR1 MGHDK and CDR2 SYGVNS. V gave up 7 bases and J gave up 6 bases; unmatched junction bases: 10. The CDR3 DNA is TGTGCCAGCAAGTCGGTTGGCGGGGGGGCCAATGAGCAGTTCTTC. It specifies CASKSVGGGANEQFF.

The chain links TRBV5-1 to TRBJ1-2; maybe TRBD1 (5 bases). The germline V gene encodes CDR1 SGHRS and CDR2 YFSETQ. Trimming stripped 2 bases from V and 2 bases from J, with 10 bases between. The CDR3 contains 14 residues. CDR3 coding DNA: TGCGCCAGCAGCTTCGGGGGGTACAACTATGGCTACACCTTC. Amino acids: CASSFGGYNYGYTF. The variable domain in full, completed from reference TRBV5-1 and TRBJ1-2, reads KAGVTQTPRYLIKTRGQQVTLSCSPISGHRSVSWYQQTPGQGLQFLFEYFSETQRNKGNFPGRFSGRQFSNSRSEMNVSTLELGDSALYLCASSFGGYNYGYTFGSGTRLTVV.

The chain links TRBV28 to TRBJ2-7, with 10 bases aligning to TRBD1. CDR3 length: 16 amino acids. The trim removed 5 bases at V and 4 bases at J, leaving 11 bases unmatched. Germline V gene lookup returns CDR1 MDHEN and CDR2 SYDVKM. CDR3 in amino acids: CASSTLGQGREYEQYF. The CDR3 DNA is TGTGCCAGCAGTACCCTGGGACAGGGGAGGGAGTACGAGCAGTACTTC.

The chain links TRBV7-8 to TRBJ2-5, with 10 bases aligning to TRBD2. This CDR3 comprises 17 residues. Germline lookup yields CDR1 SGHVS and CDR2 FQNEAQ. V shed 5 bases, J shed 1 base, and the junction held 10 bases outside the gene matches. DNA of the CDR3: TGTGCCAGCAGCCGAGAAGTAGCGGGGGGCCCCCAAGAGACCCAGTACTTC. This translates into CASSREVAGGPQETQYF.

This clone has only a few counts. The chain combines TRBV14 with TRBJ2-7; no firm D call. With 4 bases removed from V and 3 bases from J, the gap between germline ends came to 16 bases. The CDR3 is made up of 15 amino acids. The V gene's germline CDR1 is SGHDN and CDR2 FVKESK. CDR3 nucleotides: TGTGCCAGCAGCCCCTCGGAAGTAGCCAGCTACGAGCAGTACTTC. Translation: CASSPSEVASYEQYF.

This chain connects TRBV7-2 to TRBJ1-4; D is perhaps TRBD1 (5 bases). The germline CDR1 and CDR2 sequences are SGHTA and FQGNSA. The CDR3 contains 18 residues. The ends were cut back, 1 base at V and 8 bases at J, with 23 bases in the middle. CDR3 in amino acids: CASSLGPSMGRAGEKLFF. The CDR3 DNA reads as TGTGCCAGCAGCTTAGGGCCTTCAATGGGCAGGGCGGGGGAAAAACTGTTTTTT.

The chain links TRBV15 to TRBJ2-2; TRBD2 matches 11 bases. Trimming at V came to 0 bases and at J to 8 bases, leaving 5 bases not matched to a gene. The germline V gene has CDR1 LNHNV and CDR2 YYDKDF (reference sequence). The CDR3 loop spans 16 amino acids. This CDR3 is CATSRDWGLAAGELFF. The CDR3, as DNA: TGTGCCACCAGCAGAGATTGGGGACTAGCGGCGGGGGAGCTGTTTTTT.

The V gene is TRBV5-4, the J gene TRBJ1-1; D gene ambiguous. CDR3 size: 14 residues. With 2 bases removed from V and 8 bases from J, the gap between germline ends came to 16 bases. Germline values: CDR1 SGHNT, CDR2 YYREEE (reference sequence). CDR3 protein: CASSFKGPRREAFF. CDR3 bases: TGTGCCAGCAGCTTCAAAGGCCCACGGAGGGAAGCTTTCTTT.

The chain joins TRBV5-1 to TRBJ2-5; tentative D call: TRBD2 (6 bases). From germline, CDR1 is SGHRS and CDR2 YFSETQ. This CDR3 spans 15 amino acids. Deletions cut 1 base from V and 1 base from J, with 11 bases between. In DNA form, the CDR3 reads TGCGCCAGCAGCTTGACTAGCCTCCTCCAAGAGACCCAGTACTTC. Translated: CASSLTSLLQETQYF.

The chain uses TRBV19 and TRBJ1-1, with D possibly matching TRBD1 (6 bases). This CDR3 has 14 amino acids. Germline V lookup: CDR1 LNHDA, CDR2 SQIVND (reference sequence). Trimming took 6 bases from V and 0 from J, leaving 11 bases between them. The CDR3 DNA is TGTGCCAGTAGCCTCACAGGGCTGAACACTGAAGCTTTCTTT. The encoded protein is CASSLTGLNTEAFF.

The genes are TRBV7-2 and TRBJ1-1; the match to TRBD1 covers 8 bases. This CDR3 is built from 14 residues. Germline loops: CDR1 SGHTA, CDR2 FQGNSA. V shed 5 bases, J shed 3 bases, and the junction held 5 bases outside the gene matches. CDR3 protein: CASSETGVYTEAFF. The CDR3 coding sequence is TGTGCCAGCAGCGAGACAGGGGTTTACACTGAAGCTTTCTTT.

J is TRBJ2-3 and V is TRBV2; 8 bases agree with TRBD2. The germline V gene has CDR1 SNHLY and CDR2 FYNNEI. V gave up 4 bases and J gave up 4 bases; unmatched junction bases: 7. CDR3 length: 15 amino acids. The CDR3 coding sequence is TGTGCCAGCAGTGTTGGCGGGGGGACGGCAGATACGCAGTATTTT. This translates into CASSVGGGTADTQYF.

This chain joins TRBV7-9 and TRBJ1-1; D unclear. The CDR3 spans 13 residues. Germline CDR1 reads SEHNR; CDR2 reads FQNEAQ (reference sequence). V gave up 5 bases and J gave up 1 base, with 8 bases separating them. This CDR3 is CASSLQENTEAFF. Here the CDR3 DNA reads TGTGCCAGCAGCCTTCAGGAGAACACTGAAGCTTTCTTT.